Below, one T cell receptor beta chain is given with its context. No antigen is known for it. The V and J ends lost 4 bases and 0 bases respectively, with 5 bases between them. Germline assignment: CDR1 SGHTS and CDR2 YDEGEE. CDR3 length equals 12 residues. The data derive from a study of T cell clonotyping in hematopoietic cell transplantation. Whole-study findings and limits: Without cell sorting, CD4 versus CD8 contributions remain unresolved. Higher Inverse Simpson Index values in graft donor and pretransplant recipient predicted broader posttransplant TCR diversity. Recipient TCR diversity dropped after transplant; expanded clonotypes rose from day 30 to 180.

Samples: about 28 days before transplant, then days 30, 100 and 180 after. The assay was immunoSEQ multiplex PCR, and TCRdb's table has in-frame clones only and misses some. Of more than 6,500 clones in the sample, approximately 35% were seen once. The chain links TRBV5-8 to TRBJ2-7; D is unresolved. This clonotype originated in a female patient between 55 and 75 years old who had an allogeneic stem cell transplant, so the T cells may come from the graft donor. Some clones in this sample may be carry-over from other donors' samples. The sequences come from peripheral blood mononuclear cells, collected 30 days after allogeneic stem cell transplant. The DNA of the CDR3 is TGTGCCAGCAGCCTCAGCTCCTACGAGCAGTACTTC. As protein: CASSLSSYEQYF.